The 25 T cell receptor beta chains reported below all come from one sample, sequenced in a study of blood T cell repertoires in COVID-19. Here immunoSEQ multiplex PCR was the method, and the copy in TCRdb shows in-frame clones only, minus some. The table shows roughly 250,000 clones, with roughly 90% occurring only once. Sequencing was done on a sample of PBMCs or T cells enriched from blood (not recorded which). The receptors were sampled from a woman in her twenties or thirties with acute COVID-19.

CDR3 in amino acids: CASGLGRRYEQYF. The CDR3 DNA reads as TGTGCCAGCGGACTGGGGAGGAGATACGAGCAGTACTTC. The chain recombines TRBV5-5 with TRBJ2-7; perhaps TRBD2 as D (6 bases). Trimming removed 7 bases from V and 4 bases from J, with 15 bases in between. Germline CDR1 and CDR2: SGHKS and YYEKEE (reference sequence). The CDR3 totals 13 residues.

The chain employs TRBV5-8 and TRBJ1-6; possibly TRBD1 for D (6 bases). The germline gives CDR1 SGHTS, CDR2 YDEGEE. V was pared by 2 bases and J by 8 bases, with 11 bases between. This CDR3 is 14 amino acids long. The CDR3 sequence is CASSFLDSYSPLHF. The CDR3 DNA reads TGTGCCAGCAGCTTCTTGGACAGCTATTCACCCCTCCACTTT.

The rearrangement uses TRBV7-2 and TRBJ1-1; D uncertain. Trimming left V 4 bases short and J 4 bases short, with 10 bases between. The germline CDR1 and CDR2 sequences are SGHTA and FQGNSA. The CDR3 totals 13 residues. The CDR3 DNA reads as TGTGCCAGCAGCTCGAACATTCGCACTGAAGCTTTCTTT. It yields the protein CASSSNIRTEAFF.

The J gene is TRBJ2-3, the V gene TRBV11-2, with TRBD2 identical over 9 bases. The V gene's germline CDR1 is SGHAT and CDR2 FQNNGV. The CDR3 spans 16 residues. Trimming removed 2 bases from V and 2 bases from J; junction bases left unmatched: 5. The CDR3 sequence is CASSLRLAGNTDTQYF. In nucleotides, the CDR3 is TGTGCCAGCAGCTTAAGGCTAGCGGGGAACACAGATACGCAGTATTTT.

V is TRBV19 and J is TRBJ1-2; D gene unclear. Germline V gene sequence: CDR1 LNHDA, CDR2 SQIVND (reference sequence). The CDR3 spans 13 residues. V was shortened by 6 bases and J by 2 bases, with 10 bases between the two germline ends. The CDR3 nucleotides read TGTGCCAGTAGCCCGACACTGAACTATGGCTACACCTTC. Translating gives CASSPTLNYGYTF.

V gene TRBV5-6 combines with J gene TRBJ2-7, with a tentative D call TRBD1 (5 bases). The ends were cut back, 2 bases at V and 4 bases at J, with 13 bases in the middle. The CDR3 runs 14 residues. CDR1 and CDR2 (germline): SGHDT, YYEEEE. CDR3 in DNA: TGTGCCAGCAGCTTAGACAGCACGGTATACGAGCAGTACTTC. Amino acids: CASSLDSTVYEQYF.

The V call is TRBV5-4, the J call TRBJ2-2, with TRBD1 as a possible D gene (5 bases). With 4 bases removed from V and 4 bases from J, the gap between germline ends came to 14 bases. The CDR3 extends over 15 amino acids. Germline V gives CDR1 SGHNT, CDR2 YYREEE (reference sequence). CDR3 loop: CASSGAREVTGELFF. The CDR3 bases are TGTGCCAGCAGCGGCGCCAGGGAAGTCACCGGGGAGCTGTTTTTT.

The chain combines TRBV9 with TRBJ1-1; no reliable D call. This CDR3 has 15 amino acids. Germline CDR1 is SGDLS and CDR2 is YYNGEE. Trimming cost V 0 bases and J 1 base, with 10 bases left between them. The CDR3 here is CASSVEVSGNTEAFF. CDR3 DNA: TGTGCCAGCAGCGTAGAGGTATCAGGGAACACTGAAGCTTTCTTT.

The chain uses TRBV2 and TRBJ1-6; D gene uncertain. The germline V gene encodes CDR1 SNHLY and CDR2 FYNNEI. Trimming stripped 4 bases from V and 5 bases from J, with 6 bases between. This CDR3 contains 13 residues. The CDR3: CASSVADNSPLHF. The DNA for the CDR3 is TGTGCCAGCAGTGTGGCCGATAATTCACCCCTCCACTTT. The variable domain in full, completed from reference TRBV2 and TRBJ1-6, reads EPEVTQTPSHQVTQMGQEVILRCVPISNHLYFYWYRQILGQKVEFLVSFYNNEISEKSEIFDDQFSVERPDGSNFTLKIRSTKLEDSAMYFCASSVADNSPLHFGNGTRLTVT.

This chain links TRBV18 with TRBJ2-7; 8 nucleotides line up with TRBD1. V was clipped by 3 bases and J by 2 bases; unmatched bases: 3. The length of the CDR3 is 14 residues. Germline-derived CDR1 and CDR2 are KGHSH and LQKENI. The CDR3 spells CASSPGQVTYEQYF. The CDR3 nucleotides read TGTGCCAGCTCACCGGGACAGGTAACCTACGAGCAGTACTTC.

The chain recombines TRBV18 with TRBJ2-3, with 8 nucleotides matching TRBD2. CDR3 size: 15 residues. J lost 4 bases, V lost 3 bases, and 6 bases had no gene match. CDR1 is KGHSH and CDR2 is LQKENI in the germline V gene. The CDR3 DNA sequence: TGTGCCAGCTCACCGGCGGGGGGCCGTGCAGATACGCAGTATTTT. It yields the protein CASSPAGGRADTQYF.

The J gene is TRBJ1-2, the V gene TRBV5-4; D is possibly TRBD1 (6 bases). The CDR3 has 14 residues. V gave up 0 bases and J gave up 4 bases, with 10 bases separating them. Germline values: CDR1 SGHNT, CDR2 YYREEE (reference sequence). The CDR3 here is CASSLAGQSYGYTF. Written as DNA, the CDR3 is TGTGCCAGCAGCTTGGCCGGACAGAGCTATGGCTACACCTTC.

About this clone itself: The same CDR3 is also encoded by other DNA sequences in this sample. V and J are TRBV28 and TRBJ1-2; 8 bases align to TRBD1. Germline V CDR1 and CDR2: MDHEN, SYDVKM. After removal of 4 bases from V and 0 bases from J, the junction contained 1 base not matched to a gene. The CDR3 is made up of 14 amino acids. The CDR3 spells CASSSGQANYGYTF. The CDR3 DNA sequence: TGTGCCAGCAGTTCGGGACAGGCTAACTATGGCTACACCTTC.

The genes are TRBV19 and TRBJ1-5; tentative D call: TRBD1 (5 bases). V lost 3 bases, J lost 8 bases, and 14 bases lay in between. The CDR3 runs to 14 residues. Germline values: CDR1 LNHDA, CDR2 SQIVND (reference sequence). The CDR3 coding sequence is TGTGCCAGTAGTATTTACGGGGGTTGGGAGCCCCAGCATTTT. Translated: CASSIYGGWEPQHF. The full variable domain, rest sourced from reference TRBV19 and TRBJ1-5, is DGGITQSPKYLFRKEGQNVTLSCEQNLNHDAMYWYRQDPGQGLRLIYYSQIVNDFQKGDIAEGYSVSREKKESFPLTVTSAQKNPTAFYLCASSIYGGWEPQHFGDGTRLSIL.

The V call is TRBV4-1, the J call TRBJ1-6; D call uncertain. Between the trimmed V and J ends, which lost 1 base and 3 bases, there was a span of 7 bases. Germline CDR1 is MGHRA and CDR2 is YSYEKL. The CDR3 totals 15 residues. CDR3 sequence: CASSQGQDYNSPLHF. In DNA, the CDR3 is TGCGCCAGCAGCCAAGGGCAGGACTATAATTCACCCCTCCACTTT.

CDR3 DNA: TGTGCCAGCAGCTCCCGGGACAGGAGGAGCACAGATACGCAGTATTTT. Protein product: CASSSRDRRSTDTQYF. The chain links TRBV11-1 to TRBJ2-3; 8 bases fit TRBD1. In germline, CDR1 is SGHAT, CDR2 FQDESV (reference sequence). This CDR3 is built from 16 residues. With 4 bases clipped from V and 0 bases from J, the junction kept 6 bases outside the gene matches.

Here the CDR3 DNA reads TGTGCCAGCAGTTTAGAGTCTGTACCTAACTATGGCTACACCTTC. It yields the protein CASSLESVPNYGYTF. The chain joins TRBV28 to TRBJ1-2; D gene ambiguous. Germline values: CDR1 MDHEN, CDR2 SYDVKM. V was pared by 2 bases and J by 0 bases, with 10 bases between. The CDR3 is 15 amino acids.

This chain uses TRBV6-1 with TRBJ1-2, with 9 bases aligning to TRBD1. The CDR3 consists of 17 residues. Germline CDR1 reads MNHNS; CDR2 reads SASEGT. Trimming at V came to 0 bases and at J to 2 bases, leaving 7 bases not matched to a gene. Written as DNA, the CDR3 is TGTGCCAGCAGTGAAGCGCCCGGACAGGGGAGGAACTATGGCTACACCTTC. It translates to CASSEAPGQGRNYGYTF.

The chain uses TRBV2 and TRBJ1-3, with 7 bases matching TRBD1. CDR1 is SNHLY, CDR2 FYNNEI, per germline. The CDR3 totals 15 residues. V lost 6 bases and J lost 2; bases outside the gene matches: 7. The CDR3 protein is CASRGQTVPGNTIYF. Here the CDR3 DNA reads TGTGCCAGCAGGGGACAGACCGTCCCTGGAAACACCATATATTTT.

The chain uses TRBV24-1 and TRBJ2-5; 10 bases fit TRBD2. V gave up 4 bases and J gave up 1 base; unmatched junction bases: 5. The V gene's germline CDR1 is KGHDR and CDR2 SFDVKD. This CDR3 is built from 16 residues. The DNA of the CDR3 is TGTGCCACCAGTGAGCTTTTAGCGGGGGGCCAAGAGACCCAGTACTTC. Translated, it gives CATSELLAGGQETQYF.

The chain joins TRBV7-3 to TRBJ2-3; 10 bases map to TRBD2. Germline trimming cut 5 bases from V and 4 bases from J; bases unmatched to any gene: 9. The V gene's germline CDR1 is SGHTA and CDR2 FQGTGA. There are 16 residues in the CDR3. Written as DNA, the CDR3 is TGTGCCAGCAGCCCGTCCGTGCTAGCGGGAGCAGATACGCAGTATTTT. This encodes CASSPSVLAGADTQYF.

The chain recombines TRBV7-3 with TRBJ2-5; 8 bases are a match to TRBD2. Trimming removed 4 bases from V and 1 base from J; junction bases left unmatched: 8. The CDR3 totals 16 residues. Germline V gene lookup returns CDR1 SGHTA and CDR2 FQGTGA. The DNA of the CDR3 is TGTGCCAGCAGCTGGGGGCTAGCGGGTGTCCAAGAGACCCAGTACTTC. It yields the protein CASSWGLAGVQETQYF.

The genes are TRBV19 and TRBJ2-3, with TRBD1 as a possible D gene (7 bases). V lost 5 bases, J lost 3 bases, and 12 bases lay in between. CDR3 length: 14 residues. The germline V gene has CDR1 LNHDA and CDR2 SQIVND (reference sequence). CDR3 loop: CASSSRGATDTQYF. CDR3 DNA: TGTGCCAGTAGTTCCAGGGGGGCGACAGATACGCAGTATTTT.

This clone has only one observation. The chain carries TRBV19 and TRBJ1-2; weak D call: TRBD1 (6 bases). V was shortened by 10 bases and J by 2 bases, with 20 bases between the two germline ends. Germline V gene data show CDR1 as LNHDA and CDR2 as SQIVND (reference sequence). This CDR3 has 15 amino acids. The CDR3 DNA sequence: TGTGCCACTACCTCCAACTGGGGACAAAACTATGGCTACACCTTC. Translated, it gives CATTSNWGQNYGYTF.

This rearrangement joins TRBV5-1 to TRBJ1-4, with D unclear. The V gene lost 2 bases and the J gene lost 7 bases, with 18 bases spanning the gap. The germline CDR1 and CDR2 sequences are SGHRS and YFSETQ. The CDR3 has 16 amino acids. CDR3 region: CASSLSGLDSGEKLFF. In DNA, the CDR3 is TGCGCCAGCAGCTTATCTGGTTTGGATAGCGGTGAAAAACTGTTTTTT.